These 13 T cell receptor beta chains came from one sample sequenced in a study of blood T cell repertoires in COVID-19. TCRdb's table, derived via immunoSEQ multiplex PCR, lists solely in-frame clones and lacks some. The sample comprises under 300,000 clones, nearly 85% of which are singletons, and more than 5% rests with the top ten. Sequenced: peripheral blood. The source of these receptors is a human donor in a cohort sampled during active COVID-19.

The chain recombines TRBV29-1 with TRBJ2-4; no reliable D call. Trimming removed 0 bases from V and 5 bases from J, with 8 bases in between. In germline, CDR1 is SQVTM, CDR2 ANQGSEA. CDR3 size: 13 residues. CDR3 bases: TGCAGCGTTGAAGAGGCGGCCGAAAACATTCAGTACTTC. This encodes CSVEEAAENIQYF.

J is TRBJ1-5 and V is TRBV5-8, with 11 bases matching TRBD1. J gave up 9 bases and V 2 bases, and 10 bases lay outside the gene matches. This CDR3 comprises 16 residues. From germline, CDR1 is SGHTS and CDR2 YDEGEE. CDR3 nucleotide sequence: TGTGCCAGCAGCTTAACCCCGGGACAGGGGGGAAGGCCCCAGCATTTT. Amino acid sequence: CASSLTPGQGGRPQHF.

The chain employs TRBV5-6 and TRBJ2-2, with 11 bases matching TRBD2. Germline loops: CDR1 SGHDT, CDR2 YYEEEE. V shed 2 bases and J 6 bases; nucleotides not matched to a gene: 9. This CDR3 comprises 17 residues. The CDR3 sequence: CASSFPIAGGLAGELFF. CDR3 nucleotides: TGTGCCAGCAGCTTTCCCATAGCGGGAGGGCTTGCCGGGGAGCTGTTTTTT.

V usage is TRBV3-1 (or the pseudogene TRBV3-2) and J usage is TRBJ2-1; 7 bases agree with TRBD2. This CDR3 spans 13 amino acids. Germline V gene data show CDR1 as LGHDT and CDR2 as YNNKEL (reference sequence). V lost 4 bases to trimming and J lost 9 bases; unmatched junction nucleotides: 6. CDR3 sequence reads: CASSRSGKSEQFF. CDR3 in DNA: TGTGCCAGCAGCCGGAGCGGGAAGTCTGAGCAGTTCTTC.

This rearrangement joins TRBV25-1 to TRBJ2-1; perhaps TRBD2 as D (5 bases). The germline V gene has CDR1 MGHDK and CDR2 SYGVNS. V was shortened by 2 bases and J by 3 bases, with 11 bases between the two germline ends. This CDR3 is built from 15 residues. CDR3: CASSEGLAHYNEQFF. DNA of the CDR3: TGTGCCAGCAGTGAAGGGCTAGCACACTACAATGAGCAGTTCTTC. The full variable domain, with the rest looked up from reference TRBV25-1 and TRBJ2-1, is EADIYQTPRYLVIGTGKKITLECSQTMGHDKMYWYQQDPGMELHLIHYSYGVNSTEKGDLSSESTVSRIRTEHFPLTLESARPSHTSQYLCASSEGLAHYNEQFFGPGTRLTVL.

The chain uses TRBV7-8 and TRBJ1-2; a weak D match, TRBD1 (6 bases). The CDR3 loop spans 13 amino acids. Germline CDR1 SGHVS, CDR2 FQNEAQ. Trimming pared 3 bases from V and 2 bases from J, leaving 7 bases between. DNA for the CDR3: TGTGCCAGCAGCTTTCAGGGGAACTATGGCTACACCTTC. Residues: CASSFQGNYGYTF. Based on the CDR3 plus reference TRBV7-8 and TRBJ1-2, the full variable domain is GAGVSQSPRYKVAKRGQDVALRCDPISGHVSLFWYQQALGQGPEFLTYFQNEAQLDKSGLPSDRFFAERPEGSVSTLKIQRTQQEDSAVYLCASSFQGNYGYTFGSGTRLTVV.

This clone was picked up one time. The V call is TRBV5-1, the J call TRBJ2-3; the match to TRBD1 covers 10 bases. The CDR3 extends over 15 amino acids. The germline CDR1 and CDR2 sequences are SGHRS and YFSETQ. J gave up 1 base and V 3 bases, and 2 bases lay outside the gene matches. CDR3: CASSSGTGGTDTQYF. In nucleotides, the CDR3 is TGCGCCAGCAGCTCTGGGACAGGGGGCACAGATACGCAGTATTTT. The variable domain in full, completed from reference TRBV5-1 and TRBJ2-3, reads KAGVTQTPRYLIKTRGQQVTLSCSPISGHRSVSWYQQTPGQGLQFLFEYFSETQRNKGNFPGRFSGRQFSNSRSEMNVSTLELGDSALYLCASSSGTGGTDTQYFGPGTRLTVL.

This chain connects TRBV6-6 to TRBJ1-6; D gene ambiguous. This CDR3 has 15 residues. CDR1 MNHNY and CDR2 SVGAGI come from the germline V gene (reference sequence). V dropped 6 bases and J dropped 7 bases, with 16 bases sitting between them. Here the CDR3 reads CASSPPGLVNSPLHF. The CDR3, as DNA: TGTGCCAGCAGCCCCCCTGGACTGGTGAATTCACCCCTCCACTTT.

The chain carries TRBV7-9 and TRBJ2-2; 8 bases are shared with TRBD1. The germline V gene has CDR1 SEHNR and CDR2 FQNEAQ (reference sequence). This CDR3 region has 16 residues. Trimming removed 0 bases from V and 5 bases from J; junction bases left unmatched: 5. CDR3 region: CASSLAAGGQTGELFF. As DNA, the CDR3 is TGTGCCAGCAGCTTAGCTGCAGGGGGCCAAACCGGGGAGCTGTTTTTT.

V is TRBV4-1 and J is TRBJ2-1; D perhaps matches TRBD2 (6 bases). The CDR3 covers 20 residues. The V end lost 1 base, the J end lost 0 bases, and 22 bases lay between the germline ends. In germline, CDR1 is MGHRA, CDR2 YSYEKL. The CDR3 DNA reads as TGCGCCAGCAGCCAAGGTGGTAGTGGCGCGGGGAAGAGCTCCTACAATGAGCAGTTCTTC. This encodes CASSQGGSGAGKSSYNEQFF.

This clone was counted between two and nine times. The chain joins TRBV7-9 to TRBJ2-2, with 7 positions matching TRBD1. V lost 7 bases to trimming and J lost 1 base; unmatched junction nucleotides: 6. Germline values: CDR1 SEHNR, CDR2 FQNEAQ (reference sequence). CDR3 size: 15 residues. CDR3 protein: CASTLTGVNTGELFF. The CDR3, as DNA: TGTGCCAGCACCCTAACAGGGGTGAACACCGGGGAGCTGTTTTTT.

The rearrangement links TRBV12-5 to TRBJ2-1, with 10 bases lining up with TRBD2. V was clipped by 2 bases and J by 4 bases; unmatched bases: 17. Germline assignment: CDR1 LGHNT and CDR2 FRNRAP. The CDR3 has 20 amino acids. CDR3 in amino acids: CASGLMLGRLLAGAYNEQFF. Here the CDR3 DNA reads TGTGCTAGTGGTTTGATGTTGGGCCGCCTCCTAGCGGGAGCTTACAATGAGCAGTTCTTC.

V gene TRBV12-3 or TRBV12-4 combines with J gene TRBJ2-1; tentative D call: TRBD1 (6 bases). V lost 3 bases and J 7 bases, leaving 10 bases between the germline ends. The CDR3 consists of 13 residues. CDR3 region: CASSLGHINEQFF. The CDR3 DNA sequence: TGTGCCAGCAGTTTGGGACACATTAATGAGCAGTTCTTC.